This T cell receptor beta chain was identified during a study of response to subunit inactivated influenza vaccine. Study-wide results and caveats: Few new T cells, the authors suggested, are recruited by each seasonal influenza vaccination.

Note on this clonotype: Its antigen is currently unknown. This likely comes from a read error, as the CDR3 has no conserved phenylalanine or tryptophan at its end.

This CDR3 comprises 14 residues. Germline-derived CDR1 and CDR2 are SQVTM and ANQGSEA. The V gene end was trimmed by 8 bases and the J gene end by 4 bases; junction bases not matched to a gene: 9. Each CDR3 protein gets one entry after TCRdb re-called the RT-PCR reads with MiXCR. Counted here are 550,000 to 650,000 distinct CDR3 sequences, 12% occurring once; the ten biggest clones make up about 10%. This chain joins TRBV29-1 and TRBJ2-1, with 9 bases aligning to TRBD1. Specimen: PBMCs from blood, collected on the day of vaccination. The source of this sequence is a man aged 45 to 65 who received an inactivated influenza vaccine. CDR3 region: CSTSRGQGYNEQFV. The CDR3 DNA follows: TGCAGCACGTCCCGGGGACAGGGTTACAATGAGCAGTTCGTC.